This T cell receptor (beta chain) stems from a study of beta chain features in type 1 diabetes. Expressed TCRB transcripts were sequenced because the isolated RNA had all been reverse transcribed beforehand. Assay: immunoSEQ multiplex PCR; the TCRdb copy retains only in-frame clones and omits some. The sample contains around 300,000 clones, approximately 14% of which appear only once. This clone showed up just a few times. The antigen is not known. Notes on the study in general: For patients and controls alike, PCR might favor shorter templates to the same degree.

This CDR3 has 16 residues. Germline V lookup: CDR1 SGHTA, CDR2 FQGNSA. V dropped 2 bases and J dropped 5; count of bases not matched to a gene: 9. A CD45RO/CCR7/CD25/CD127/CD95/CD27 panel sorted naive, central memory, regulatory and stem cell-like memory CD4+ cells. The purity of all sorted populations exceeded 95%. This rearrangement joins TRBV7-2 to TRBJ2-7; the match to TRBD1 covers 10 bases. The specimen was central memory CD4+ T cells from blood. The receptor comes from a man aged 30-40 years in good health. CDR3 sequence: CASSLLPTGGNNEQYF. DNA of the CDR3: TGTGCCAGCAGCTTACTACCGACAGGGGGCAACAACGAGCAGTACTTC.